This TCR beta chain came from a study of Ad26.COV2.S vaccination and SARS-CoV-2 variants (dated by TCRdb to the early 2020s). With regard to the full study: Vaccine-arm donors came from COV1001, a multicentre, randomized, double-blind, placebo-controlled phase I-IIa trial of Ad26.COV2.S in healthy adults. Sequencing of the TCRbeta repertoire served to evaluate the specificity and breadth of SARS-CoV-2-reactive T cell receptors following Ad26.COV2.S vaccination. Dosing of Ad26.COV2.S was intramuscular, at either 5x10^10 or 1x10^11 viral particles, delivered as one shot or as two shots spaced 56 days apart. Participants in the trial were split at random into five groups of five each, receiving low-dose or high-dose Ad26.COV2.S once or twice, or else placebo on both occasions. Throughout the experiments and outcome assessment, investigators stayed blinded to trial group allocation. The TCR-sequenced set comprised around 32 samples: 19 Ad26.COV2.S vaccine recipients, 5 placebo recipients and 8 SARS-CoV-2 convalescent individuals.

With regard to this clone: Its antigen remains undetermined. No much larger clone exists at a distance of one base, and base qualities are not known.

Reading the germline V gene gives CDR1 MDHEN and CDR2 SYDVKM. V loses 7 bases, J loses 0 bases, and the germline ends lie 12 bases apart. The CDR3 sequence holds 14 residues, the cysteine and phenylalanine included. Only the CDR3 DNA is retained, 42 bases long and in frame from the first base. Per the publication, the treatment or condition label means: 15 to 20 received Ad26.COV2.S at low or high dose, single or two shots; roughly five received placebo; per-sample allocation not given. For vaccine and placebo recipients, repertoires were sequenced using samples collected on day 63 after the first injection. Between 29 July and 7 August 2020, Cohort 1b enrolled around 25 adults aged 18-55 years at one site in Boston, USA. Ad26.COV2.S consisted of a replication-incompetent adenovirus type 26 vector by which a prefusion-stabilized SARS-CoV-2 spike protein from the original Wuhan strain was expressed.

Broader findings and caveats from the paper: Vaccine and placebo recipients had similar non-spike TCR breadth, a finding consistent with the vaccine containing only spike. The authors noted that total T cell responses may have been underestimated by the TCR breadth and depth analyses. Spike-specific TCR breadth was higher in Ad26.COV2.S recipients than in placebo recipients (P = 0.0014). The study lacked the statistical power to compare responses across vaccine doses or regimens. After vaccination, substantial breadth of spike-specific CD8+ and CD4+ T cell responses was reported.

The immunoSEQ Assay was used to sequence TCRbeta CDR3 regions. After extraction, genomic DNA underwent amplification by bias-controlled multiplex PCR, followed by high-throughput sequencing. The authors' pipeline ran thus. To quantify the absolute abundance of every unique TCRbeta CDR3 region, sequences were collapsed and filtered. T cell fraction was estimated by normalizing TCRbeta template counts to usable DNA, with usable DNA measured through amplification of reference genes found in all nucleated cells. Repertoire TCRs were annotated as SARS-CoV-2-specific when V gene, CDR3 amino acid sequence and J gene were exactly matched to a known reactive TCR set. The reference SARS-CoV-2 TCR set was derived from MIRA and filtered for enrichment in COVID-19-positive ImmuneCODE repertoires, a step that removed public or cross-reactive TCRs. Using the MIRA antigens, annotated TCRs were further analysed by specific ORF or by position within an ORF. Depth was the summed frequency of annotated unique rearrangements, while breadth was defined as annotated unique rearrangements over total unique productive rearrangements. Two-sided Wilcoxon rank-sum tests were used to compare TCR breadth between groups. Drawn from immuneACCESS, this table holds only the in-frame rearrangements with V and J called that TCRdb kept. Clones are partly lost; checked studies trace under half to an unresolved V gene and leave the rest unexplained. V and J calls and clone size are those listed in that table; D and trimming were worked out from the DNA. Here the sample has around 340,000 clones; approximately 86% occur a single time. The top ten clones comprise over 8.5% of the sample.

Rearrangement joined TRBV28 to TRBJ1-1; a weak D assignment points to TRBD1 (6 bases agree). Sequencing was performed on peripheral blood, taken in a trial of Ad26.COV2.S vaccine versus placebo. The receptor was derived from a person between 18 and 59 years old who received the Ad26.COV2.S COVID-19 vaccine or a placebo. The DNA sequence is TGTGCCAGCAAGGGGGGAGGGCTGAACACTGAAGCTTTCTTT. Its protein product is CASKGGGLNTEAFF.